Listed below are T cell receptor beta chains from one sample, sequenced in a study of cytomegalovirus exposure and HLA in healthy donors. TCRdb keeps only in-frame clones here, not all; method: immunoSEQ multiplex PCR. Among 130,000 or so clones listed, 75% to 90% were seen once. The sample was PBMCs. These receptors were taken from a man between 35 and 55 years old in good health and CMV-seronegative. The CDR3 runs from the conserved cysteine through the conserved F or W. The D gene is left open where the match is weak. Size tells how often a clone was seen (once, few, many) or the class of an expanded clone, and some rows leave it out.

J gene: TRBJ1-5
V gene: TRBV5-6
clone size: NA
D gene: NA
CDR3 DNA: TGTGCCAGCAGCTTTCTAGGGGGGGGAACCGGTCAGCCCCAGCATTTT
CDR3 protein: CASSFLGGGTGQPQHF

J gene: TRBJ1-6
V gene: TRBV10-3
clone size: NA
D gene: TRBD1
CDR3 DNA: TGTGCCATCAGTGAGTCTGCGGGACAGGGTAATTCACCCCTCCACTTT
CDR3 protein: CAISESAGQGNSPLHF

J gene: TRBJ2-2
V gene: TRBV13
clone size: NA
D gene: NA
CDR3 DNA: TGTGCCAGCAGCTTAGCCGGGGAAGAGAACACCGGGGAGCTGTTTTTT
CDR3 protein: CASSLAGEENTGELFF

J gene: TRBJ1-1
V gene: TRBV9
clone size: NA
D gene: TRBD1
CDR3 DNA: TGTGCCAGCAGCGGAGGACAGGGGGTCGCTGAAGCTTTCTTT
CDR3 protein: CASSGGQGVAEAFF

J gene: TRBJ2-7
V gene: TRBV5-1
clone size: NA
D gene: TRBD1
CDR3 DNA: TGCGCCAGCAGCCTCAGAACAGGGGGCAACTACGAGCAGTACTTC
CDR3 protein: CASSLRTGGNYEQYF

J gene: TRBJ2-5
V gene: TRBV7-9
clone size: NA
D gene: NA
CDR3 DNA: TGTGCCAGCAGCTTATACAGTCCAGAGACCCAGTACTTC
CDR3 protein: CASSLYSPETQYF

J gene: TRBJ1-6
V gene: TRBV27
clone size: NA
D gene: NA
CDR3 DNA: TGTGCCAGCTGGGGGGGCGCGGGGTATAATTCACCCCTCCACTTT
CDR3 protein: CASWGGAGYNSPLHF

J gene: TRBJ2-1
V gene: TRBV28
clone size: NA
D gene: NA
CDR3 DNA: TGTGCCGCACGACAATGGAGCACAGCGGTCTACTCGAGCTCCTACAATGAGCAGTTCTTC
CDR3 protein: CAARQWSTAVYSSSYNEQFF

J gene: TRBJ1-2
V gene: TRBV5-1
clone size: NA
D gene: TRBD1
CDR3 DNA: TGCGCCAGCAGCTTGGGACAGGGGACCTATGGCTACACCTTC
CDR3 protein: CASSLGQGTYGYTF

J gene: TRBJ2-5
V gene: TRBV5-1
clone size: NA
D gene: TRBD2
CDR3 DNA: TGCGCCAGCAGCTTGGCTGCTAGCGGGGGGGCGGAGACCCAGTACTTC
CDR3 protein: CASSLAASGGAETQYF

J gene: TRBJ1-2
V gene: TRBV10-3
clone size: NA
D gene: TRBD1
CDR3 DNA: TGTGCCATCAGTGCTCGGGACAGCTATAACTATGGCTACACCTTC
CDR3 protein: CAISARDSYNYGYTF

J gene: TRBJ1-1
V gene: TRBV7-6
clone size: NA
D gene: TRBD1
CDR3 DNA: TGTGCCAGCAGCTTACAGGGGGCCTGGGGCACTGAAGCTTTCTTT
CDR3 protein: CASSLQGAWGTEAFF

J gene: TRBJ2-5
V gene: TRBV5-4
clone size: NA
D gene: NA
CDR3 DNA: TGTGCCAGCAGGTACGACAGCCAAGAGACCCAGTACTTC
CDR3 protein: CASRYDSQETQYF

J gene: TRBJ1-5
V gene: TRBV28
clone size: few
D gene: TRBD1
CDR3 DNA: TGTGCCAGCAGTTTATATAAGCGTGTGGGACAGCAGCCCCAGCATTTT
CDR3 protein: CASSLYKRVGQQPQHF

J gene: TRBJ1-1
V gene: TRBV18
clone size: NA
D gene: NA
CDR3 DNA: TGTGCCAGCTCACCTGGGGGCCAGGACACTGAAGCTTTCTTT
CDR3 protein: CASSPGGQDTEAFF

J gene: TRBJ2-7
V gene: TRBV18
clone size: NA
D gene: NA
CDR3 DNA: TGTGCCAGCTCAACCTCCGAGTACGAGCAGTACTTC
CDR3 protein: CASSTSEYEQYF